The T cell receptor (beta chain) under discussion was sequenced for a study of blood T cell repertoires in COVID-19. Study summary: Acute and convalescent COVID-19 samples came from the United States, Italy and Spain.

Profiling relied on immunoSEQ multiplex PCR, and the TCRdb table lists in-frame clones only, not all of them. Among 250,000 to 350,000 clones listed, 80% to 90% were seen once. The CDR3 runs 11 residues. Germline-derived CDR1 and CDR2 are LNHDA and SQIVND (reference sequence). Trimming pared 4 bases from V and 6 bases from J, leaving 6 bases between. Participants spanned ages about 18 to 95 years and resided in around 25 US areas. This receptor was identified in a woman in her 30s who had recovered from COVID-19. The V and J genes are TRBV19 and TRBJ1-1, with a weak D call TRBD1 (5 bases). Sequences were obtained from PBMCs or T cells enriched from blood (not recorded which). DNA of the CDR3: TGTGCCAGTAGTACAGGGCCTGAAGCTTTCTTT. Translation: CASSTGPEAFF.